These 2 T cell receptor beta chains came from one sample sequenced in a study of radiotherapy plus CTLA-4 blockade in lung cancer. The assay was immunoSEQ multiplex PCR, and TCRdb's table has in-frame clones only and misses some. Seen here are 65,000 to 70,000 clones, approximately 79% observed once, and the top ten hold 8% to 10%. This specimen was peripheral blood, taken from a patient treated with radiotherapy plus ipilimumab. The receptors here all came from a human donor with non-small cell lung cancer who had a complete response to radiotherapy plus ipilimumab.

The chain combines TRBV12-2 with TRBJ2-3; the table's D call of TRBD1 was not tested on the DNA. TRBV12-2 is given as a pseudogene. The CDR3 length is 23 residues. The CDR3 spells CASRLSWAPVSIRTSSRTDTQYF. CDR3 DNA sequence: TGTGCAAGTCGCTTATCGTGGGCCCCGGTATCCATCCGAACGTCCTCCCGCACAGATACGCAGTATTTT.

The gene calls are TRBV2 and TRBJ2-4; D is unclear. V lost 3 bases and J lost 0, with 9 bases in between. The length of the CDR3 is 15 residues. Germline V lookup: CDR1 SNHLY, CDR2 FYNNEI. The CDR3 here is CASSDEYVAKNIQYF. In DNA, the CDR3 is TGTGCCAGCAGTGACGAGTACGTAGCCAAAAACATTCAGTACTTC.